A single sample gave rise to the 27 T cell receptor beta chains below, sequenced in a study of blood T cell repertoires in COVID-19. TCRdb keeps only in-frame clones here, not all; method: immunoSEQ multiplex PCR. The sample yields nearly 45,000 clones, around 85% seen once. Input material: peripheral blood. The receptors come from an elderly woman with acute or convalescent COVID-19.

The chain is built from TRBV2 and TRBJ2-5, with D possibly TRBD2 on 5 matching bases. Per germline, CDR1 SNHLY and CDR2 FYNNEI. The CDR3 has 15 residues. With 0 bases removed from V and 2 bases from J, the gap between germline ends came to 10 bases. CDR3 loop: CASSEAGVPQETQYF. CDR3 sequence (DNA): TGTGCCAGCAGTGAAGCGGGAGTTCCACAAGAGACCCAGTACTTC.

V usage is TRBV5-4 and J usage is TRBJ2-1, with TRBD2 as a possible D gene (6 bases). The V end was cut by 1 base, the J end by 3 bases, with 11 bases between. This CDR3 comprises 15 residues. Looked up from germline, CDR1 is SGHNT and CDR2 is YYREEE (reference sequence). CDR3 region: CASSLPGGGYNEQFF. CDR3 nucleotides: TGTGCCAGCAGCTTGCCTGGGGGAGGCTACAATGAGCAGTTCTTC.

DNA for the CDR3: TGTGCCAGCAGCTCGGGTCCCGGCTATGGCTACACCTTC. Protein sequence: CASSSGPGYGYTF. The J gene is TRBJ1-2, the V gene TRBV7-2, with unresolved D. Germline V CDR1 and CDR2: SGHTA, FQGNSA. The CDR3 loop spans 13 amino acids. V was clipped by 4 bases and J by 4 bases, with 10 bases between them.

The gene calls are TRBV3-1 (or the pseudogene TRBV3-2) and TRBJ1-2; maybe TRBD1 (5 bases). Trimming removed 2 bases from V and 8 bases from J, with 12 bases in between. This CDR3 is 13 amino acids long. CDR1 LGHDT and CDR2 YNNKEL come from the germline V gene (reference sequence). CDR3: CASSQWRGEGYTF. Here the CDR3 DNA reads TGTGCCAGCAGCCAATGGCGGGGCGAAGGCTACACCTTC.

This clone was counted a few times. This chain joins TRBV12-3 or TRBV12-4 and TRBJ2-7, with 8 bases lining up with TRBD1. This CDR3 comprises 12 residues. Trimming took 6 bases from V and 9 from J; bases not matched to a gene: 7. For the CDR3, the DNA is TGTGCCAGCAGCCCCGGACAGGGAAGGCAGTACTTC. Residues: CASSPGQGRQYF.

V and J are TRBV19 and TRBJ1-2; D is unresolved. Germline V gene data show CDR1 as LNHDA and CDR2 as SQIVND (reference sequence). The CDR3 is made up of 13 amino acids. V was pared by 2 bases and J by 2 bases, with 6 bases between. This chain's CDR3 is CASSIPGNYGYTF. CDR3 sequence (DNA): TGTGCCAGTAGTATACCGGGGAACTATGGCTACACCTTC. The variable domain in full, with the rest retrieved from reference TRBV19 and TRBJ1-2, is DGGITQSPKYLFRKEGQNVTLSCEQNLNHDAMYWYRQDPGQGLRLIYYSQIVNDFQKGDIAEGYSVSREKKESFPLTVTSAQKNPTAFYLCASSIPGNYGYTFGSGTRLTVV.

V and J are TRBV6-5 and TRBJ2-2, with 7 bases matching TRBD2. The J segment lost 1 base and the V segment lost 10 bases, leaving 3 bases of the junction unmatched. The CDR3 contains 13 residues. Germline V lookup: CDR1 MNHEY, CDR2 SVGAGI. CDR3 sequence (DNA): TGTGCCATTCAGCGGGAGAACACCGGGGAGCTGTTTTTT. This translates into CAIQRENTGELFF.

The rearrangement joins TRBV5-1 to TRBJ1-1; a possible D gene is TRBD1 (6 bases). Germline V gene data show CDR1 as SGHRS and CDR2 as YFSETQ. The germline V and J ends were trimmed by 2 bases and 2 bases, with 7 bases remaining between them. CDR3 length: 13 amino acids. The DNA for the CDR3 is TGCGCCAGCAGCTTACAGGGTAACACTGAAGCTTTCTTT. Protein: CASSLQGNTEAFF.

This clone has just a few counts. V gene TRBV6-5 combines with J gene TRBJ1-2, with 10 bases fitting TRBD1. The J segment lost 8 bases and the V segment lost 6 bases, leaving 3 bases of the junction unmatched. Germline-derived CDR1 and CDR2 are MNHEY and SVGAGI. This CDR3 spans 12 amino acids. As DNA, the CDR3 is TGTGCCAGCAGAACGACAGGGGGCGGCTACACCTTC. The encoded protein is CASRTTGGGYTF.

The rearrangement uses TRBV5-4 and TRBJ2-1; 8 bases line up with TRBD2. In germline, CDR1 is SGHNT, CDR2 YYREEE (reference sequence). Germline trimming cut 5 bases from V and 5 bases from J; bases unmatched to any gene: 6. This CDR3 is 14 amino acids long. The CDR3 DNA reads TGTGCCAGCAGTGCGGGGGGTTTCAACAATGAGCAGTTCTTC. Translation: CASSAGGFNNEQFF.

The gene calls are TRBV18 and TRBJ2-3; 7 bases line up with TRBD1. The CDR3 is 17 amino acids. V shed 1 base, J shed 3 bases, and the junction held 10 bases outside the gene matches. CDR1 is KGHSH and CDR2 is LQKENI in the germline V gene. The CDR3 DNA follows: TGTGCCAGCTCACCACGTGGCAGGGGGATTAAGACAGATACGCAGTATTTT. It specifies CASSPRGRGIKTDTQYF.

This rearrangement joins TRBV6-5 to TRBJ1-4, with D tentatively TRBD1 (6 bases). This CDR3 spans 15 amino acids. Germline loops: CDR1 MNHEY, CDR2 SVGAGI. V lost 5 bases to trimming and J lost 3 bases, with 13 bases between them. This CDR3 is CASSRHRVANEKLFF. The CDR3 bases are TGTGCCAGCAGTCGCCACAGGGTAGCTAATGAAAAACTGTTTTTT.

J is TRBJ2-1 and V is TRBV30; D possibly corresponds to TRBD2 (6 bases). The CDR3 consists of 14 residues. V was shortened by 1 base and J by 5 bases, with 12 bases between the two germline ends. Looked up from germline, CDR1 is GTSNPN and CDR2 is SVGIG (reference sequence). The CDR3 region is CAWSAGLPHNEQFF. CDR3 nucleotides: TGTGCCTGGAGTGCAGGACTACCTCACAATGAGCAGTTCTTC.

This clone is a singleton in its sample. The chain links TRBV5-6 to TRBJ2-1, with a weak D call TRBD2 (7 bases). The CDR3 is 16 amino acids. Germline loops: CDR1 SGHDT, CDR2 YYEEEE. The ends were cut back, 3 bases at V and 9 bases at J, with 22 bases in the middle. CDR3 in DNA: TGTGCCAGCAGCTCCGGGGGGCAGTACTTACACATTGAGCAGTTCTTC. Its translation is CASSSGGQYLHIEQFF. The variable domain in full, completed from reference TRBV5-6 and TRBJ2-1, reads DAGVTQSPTHLIKTRGQQVTLRCSPKSGHDTVSWYQQALGQGPQFIFQYYEEEERQRGNFPDRFSGHQFPNYSSELNVNALLLGDSALYLCASSSGGQYLHIEQFFGPGTRLTVL.

The chain has TRBV4-1 and TRBJ2-7, with TRBD1 matching over 9 bases. The CDR3 has 15 amino acids. V shed 4 bases, J shed 3 bases, and the junction held 7 bases outside the gene matches. CDR1 and CDR2 from the germline V gene are MGHRA and YSYEKL. The CDR3 bases are TGCGCCAGCAGCCCGAGGGACAGGGAGGGCTACGAGCAGTACTTC. As protein: CASSPRDREGYEQYF.

The J gene is TRBJ2-1, the V gene TRBV5-1, with D tentatively TRBD2 (6 bases). Trimming took 0 bases from V and 8 from J, leaving 21 bases between them. CDR3 length: 17 amino acids. Germline V gene sequence: CDR1 SGHRS, CDR2 YFSETQ. CDR3 coding DNA: TGCGCCAGCAGCTTGGTGGTAGCCCAGAATGGCGGGGATGAGCAGTTCTTC. Its protein product is CASSLVVAQNGGDEQFF.

The rearrangement joins TRBV5-4 to TRBJ2-4; 9 nucleotides match TRBD1. Germline V gives CDR1 SGHNT, CDR2 YYREEE (reference sequence). V was pared by 2 bases and J by 4 bases, with 10 bases of the junction left unmatched. The CDR3 extends over 17 amino acids. CDR3 in amino acids: CASSFDPGQGLKNIQYF. The DNA of the CDR3 is TGTGCCAGCAGCTTCGATCCGGGACAGGGACTAAAAAACATTCAGTACTTC.

The chain has TRBV10-3 and TRBJ2-1, with 8 bases lining up with TRBD2. The CDR3 totals 12 residues. Germline V gene sequence: CDR1 ENHRY, CDR2 SYGVKD. The V and J ends lost 10 bases and 5 bases, in that order; junction bases with no gene match: 4. The CDR3 region has the DNA TGTGCCAGTACGGGACTAGACAATGAGCAGTTCTTC. It encodes CASTGLDNEQFF.

This clone has just one count. The J gene is TRBJ2-3, the V gene TRBV27; perhaps TRBD1 as D (6 bases). With 5 bases removed from V and 4 bases from J, the gap between germline ends came to 13 bases. CDR1 MNHEY and CDR2 SMNVEV come from the germline V gene (reference sequence). This CDR3 contains 14 residues. Here the CDR3 DNA reads TGTGCCAGCAGTAGCCTGGACAGAGCAGATACGCAGTATTTT. Its protein product is CASSSLDRADTQYF.

J is TRBJ2-3 and V is TRBV11-2, with TRBD2 as a possible D gene (5 bases). Germline CDR1 reads SGHAT; CDR2 reads FQNNGV. V was shortened by 4 bases and J by 1 base, with 6 bases between the two germline ends. The CDR3 contains 13 residues. Here the CDR3 reads CASSWGGTDTQYF. CDR3 sequence (DNA): TGTGCCAGCAGCTGGGGAGGCACAGATACGCAGTATTTT.

The rearrangement joins TRBV18 to TRBJ2-3, with 14 nucleotides matching TRBD2. Germline trimming cut 3 bases from V and 1 base from J; bases unmatched to any gene: 18. The CDR3 covers 22 residues. Per germline, CDR1 KGHSH and CDR2 LQKENI. Written as DNA, the CDR3 is TGTGCCAGCTCACCCTCCCTGACCGGGACTAGCGGGAGAATAAGCGGCACAGATACGCAGTATTTT. Residues: CASSPSLTGTSGRISGTDTQYF.

DNA for the CDR3: TGCGCCAGCAGCTTGCTAGGGGCGGAAACCTTCAATGAGCAGTTCTTC. The encoded protein is CASSLLGAETFNEQFF. The V call is TRBV5-1, the J call TRBJ2-1; D might be TRBD1 (5 bases). Germline CDR1 and CDR2: SGHRS and YFSETQ. The CDR3 covers 16 residues. Trimming left V 1 base short and J 6 bases short, with 17 bases between.

The rearrangement joins TRBV5-1 to TRBJ2-1; TRBD1 agrees at 7 bases. V shed 2 bases and J 6 bases; nucleotides not matched to a gene: 8. From germline, CDR1 is SGHRS and CDR2 YFSETQ. This CDR3 has 15 residues. For the CDR3, the DNA is TGCGCCAGCAGCTTTACCGGGACAGCCTTCAATGAGCAGTTCTTC. This sequence encodes CASSFTGTAFNEQFF.

This chain links TRBV3-1 (or the pseudogene TRBV3-2) with TRBJ2-1; maybe TRBD2 (5 bases). The germline CDR1 and CDR2 sequences are LGHDT and YNNKEL (reference sequence). The CDR3 contains 16 residues. The germline V and J ends were trimmed by 2 bases and 0 bases, with 11 bases remaining between them. The CDR3 DNA reads as TGTGCCAGCAGCCAACGAGGGCAGAGCTCCTACAATGAGCAGTTCTTC. Its translation: CASSQRGQSSYNEQFF.

The genes are TRBV6-5 and TRBJ2-7; 8 positions agree with TRBD2. The CDR3 contains 15 residues. Trimming removed 0 bases from V and 5 bases from J; junction bases left unmatched: 6. Looked up from germline, CDR1 is MNHEY and CDR2 is SVGAGI. CDR3 protein: CASSYSSGTPHEQYF. As DNA, the CDR3 is TGTGCCAGCAGTTACTCTAGCGGGACCCCCCACGAGCAGTACTTC.

This clone was seen just once. V is TRBV9 and J is TRBJ2-1; 8 bases align to TRBD2. CDR3 size: 14 residues. Trimming took 0 bases from V and 7 from J; bases not matched to a gene: 3. CDR1 and CDR2 from the germline V gene are SGDLS and YYNGEE. CDR3 sequence (DNA): TGTGCCAGCAGCGTAGGCGGGGGGCGGAATGAGCAGTTCTTC. This translates into CASSVGGGRNEQFF.

The chain joins TRBV6-5 to TRBJ2-7, with no clear D. Trimming stripped 5 bases from V and 6 bases from J, with 8 bases between. The CDR3 consists of 11 residues. Germline values: CDR1 MNHEY, CDR2 SVGAGI. The CDR3 loop reads CASSLGPEQYF. CDR3 bases: TGTGCCAGCAGTCTTGGGCCCGAGCAGTACTTC.